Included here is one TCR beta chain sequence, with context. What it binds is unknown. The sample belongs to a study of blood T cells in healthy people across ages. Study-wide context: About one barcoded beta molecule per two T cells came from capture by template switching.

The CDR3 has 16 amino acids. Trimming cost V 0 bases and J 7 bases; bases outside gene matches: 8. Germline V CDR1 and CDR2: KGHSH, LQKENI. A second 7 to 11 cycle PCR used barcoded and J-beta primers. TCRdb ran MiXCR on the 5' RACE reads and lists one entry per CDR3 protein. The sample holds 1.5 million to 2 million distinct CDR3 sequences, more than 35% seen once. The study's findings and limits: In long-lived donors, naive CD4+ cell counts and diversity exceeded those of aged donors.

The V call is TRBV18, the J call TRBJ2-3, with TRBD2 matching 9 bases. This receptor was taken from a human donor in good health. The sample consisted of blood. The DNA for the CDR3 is TGTGCCAGCTCACCACCGGGATTAGCGGGGGTGAATACGCAGTATTTT. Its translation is CASSPPGLAGVNTQYF.